These 21 T cell receptor beta chains share one sample of origin, sequenced in a study of neurological immune-mediated disorders. TCRdb called the 5' RACE reads again in MiXCR, with one record for every CDR3 protein. The profile covers 25,000 to 35,000 distinct CDR3 sequences, with around 4% appearing a single time and approximately 23% taken by the ten largest. The sequenced sample was CD4+ T cells from blood. The receptors were sampled from a woman between 40 and 50 years old in good health.

This clonotype has ten or more counts. The gene calls are TRBV28 and TRBJ1-2; possible D gene TRBD1, 5 bases. V was shortened by 2 bases and J by 4 bases, with 14 bases between the two germline ends. The CDR3 loop spans 15 amino acids. The germline gives CDR1 MDHEN, CDR2 SYDVKM. The CDR3, as DNA: TGTGCCAGCAGTTTAATCCGGGGCAGTAGCTATGGCTACACCTTC. Amino acids: CASSLIRGSSYGYTF.

This clonotype was seen many times. This chain connects TRBV15 to TRBJ2-7, with TRBD1 identical over 7 bases. This CDR3 has 15 residues. J gave up 1 base and V 0 bases, and 3 bases lay outside the gene matches. Germline V CDR1 and CDR2: LNHNV, YYDKDF (reference sequence). The chain's CDR3 is CATSRDRQGSYEQYF. CDR3 nucleotides: TGTGCCACCAGCAGAGATCGACAGGGTTCCTACGAGCAGTACTTC.

The chain carries TRBV7-2 and TRBJ2-5; TRBD2 matches 8 bases. Trimming cost V 2 bases and J 5 bases; bases outside gene matches: 10. The CDR3 length is 16 residues. In germline, CDR1 is SGHTA, CDR2 FQGNSA. CDR3 residues: CTSSLRAGGLGETQYF. The CDR3 DNA reads TGTACCAGCAGCTTACGGGCGGGGGGTCTGGGGGAGACCCAGTACTTC.

This clonotype was observed at least ten times. The chain combines TRBV5-5 with TRBJ1-4; D is uncertain. This CDR3 spans 12 amino acids. With 1 base removed from V and 8 bases from J, the gap between germline ends came to 6 bases. CDR1 is SGHKS and CDR2 is YYEKEE in the germline V gene (reference sequence). The CDR3 is CASSLTLEKLFF. The CDR3 nucleotides are TGTGCCAGCAGCTTGACGTTGGAAAAACTGTTTTTT.

This clonotype was seen ten or more times. The rearrangement uses TRBV29-1 and TRBJ1-1, with no clear D. V lost 3 bases and J lost 1, with 12 bases in between. Looked up from germline, CDR1 is SQVTM and CDR2 is ANQGSEA. The CDR3 sequence is 14 residues long. CDR3 protein: CSVEGSARNTEAFF. In DNA, the CDR3 is TGCAGCGTTGAGGGGTCGGCGAGGAACACTGAAGCTTTCTTT.

This clonotype was picked up many times. The V call is TRBV4-1, the J call TRBJ2-5; TRBD2 is a possible D gene (7 bases). The V end was cut by 6 bases, the J end by 4 bases, with 24 bases between. In germline, CDR1 is MGHRA, CDR2 YSYEKL. The length of the CDR3 is 17 residues. The CDR3 region is CASSPNSGAGVGETQYF. In DNA, the CDR3 is TGCGCCAGCAGTCCGAACTCAGGGGCGGGAGTAGGAGAGACCCAGTACTTC.

Many counts were recorded for this clonotype. The V and J genes are TRBV5-1 and TRBJ1-1; 10 nucleotides line up with TRBD1. Germline V lookup: CDR1 SGHRS, CDR2 YFSETQ. Trimming cost V 0 bases and J 6 bases; bases outside gene matches: 8. The CDR3 is made up of 16 amino acids. For the CDR3, the DNA is TGCGCCAGCAGCTTGGGAGGGACAGGGGCTTATTCTGAAGCTTTCTTT. It yields the protein CASSLGGTGAYSEAFF.

This clonotype was observed many times. The CDR3: CSAGTGNTGELFF. Here the CDR3 DNA reads TGCAGTGCTGGGACAGGAAACACCGGGGAGCTGTTTTTT. This chain uses TRBV20-1 with TRBJ2-2; 8 nucleotides align to TRBD1. Trimming cost V 5 bases and J 2 bases; bases outside gene matches: 1. The CDR3 totals 13 residues. Germline assignment: CDR1 DFQATT and CDR2 SNEGSKA (reference sequence).

This clonotype appeared many times. This chain uses TRBV4-1 with TRBJ2-1; D is unresolved. The V end was cut by 2 bases, the J end by 6 bases, with 11 bases between. The CDR3 sequence is 14 residues long. CDR1 and CDR2 from the germline V gene are MGHRA and YSYEKL. The CDR3 DNA follows: TGCGCCAGCAGCCAAACCCGCCCCTTCAATGAGCAGTTCTTC. This sequence encodes CASSQTRPFNEQFF.

This clonotype was picked up many times. The chain is built from TRBV5-1 and TRBJ1-1, with D perhaps matching TRBD1 (5 bases). CDR3 length equals 17 residues. Germline values: CDR1 SGHRS, CDR2 YFSETQ. V lost 1 base and J lost 4, with 20 bases in between. This CDR3 is CASSLNGEGRGTTEAFF. CDR3 nucleotides: TGCGCCAGCAGCTTGAATGGGGAGGGGAGAGGGACCACTGAAGCTTTCTTT. The whole variable domain, remainder taken from reference TRBV5-1 and TRBJ1-1, is KAGVTQTPRYLIKTRGQQVTLSCSPISGHRSVSWYQQTPGQGLQFLFEYFSETQRNKGNFPGRFSGRQFSNSRSEMNVSTLELGDSALYLCASSLNGEGRGTTEAFFGQGTRLTVV.

Many counts were recorded for this clonotype. CDR3 residues: CASSYGRSNQPQHF. CDR3 DNA sequence: TGTGCCAGCAGTTATGGACGGAGCAATCAGCCCCAGCATTTT. V and J are TRBV5-6 and TRBJ1-5; no reliable D call. This CDR3 spans 14 amino acids. Trimming left V 5 bases short and J 1 base short, with 10 bases between. Germline values: CDR1 SGHDT, CDR2 YYEEEE.

This clonotype was detected ten times or more. The CDR3 loop is CASSLAGYEQFF. The CDR3 nucleotides are TGCGCCAGCAGCTTGGCAGGGTATGAGCAGTTCTTC. This chain links TRBV5-1 with TRBJ2-1; a possible D gene is TRBD1 (5 bases). The germline V gene has CDR1 SGHRS and CDR2 YFSETQ. The CDR3 has 12 residues. The V end was cut by 0 bases, the J end by 8 bases, with 6 bases between. Drawing the rest from reference TRBV5-1 and TRBJ2-1, the complete variable domain is KAGVTQTPRYLIKTRGQQVTLSCSPISGHRSVSWYQQTPGQGLQFLFEYFSETQRNKGNFPGRFSGRQFSNSRSEMNVSTLELGDSALYLCASSLAGYEQFFGPGTRLTVL.

This clonotype has ten or more counts. This chain uses TRBV6-1 with TRBJ2-5; unclear D gene. Germline-derived CDR1 and CDR2 are MNHNS and SASEGT. The CDR3 consists of 10 residues. Deletions cut 8 bases from V and 2 bases from J, with 3 bases between. CDR3 protein: CASRQETQYF. The CDR3 bases are TGTGCCAGCCGACAAGAGACCCAGTACTTC.

As regards this clonotype: It may be a read error: a sequence one base away is much more abundant. V usage is TRBV7-6 and J usage is TRBJ2-2; D is uncertain. CDR1 and CDR2 from the germline V gene are SGHVS and FNYEAQ. The CDR3 spans 12 residues. Deletions cut 1 base from V and 5 bases from J, with 2 bases between. CDR3 amino acids: CASSLDTGELFF. In DNA form, the CDR3 reads TGTGCCAGCAGCTTAGATACCGGGGAGCTGTTTTTT. Together with reference TRBV7-6 and TRBJ2-2, the CDR3 gives the full variable domain: GAGVSQSPRYKVTKRGQDVALRCDPISGHVSLYWYRQALGQGPEFLTYFNYEAQQDKSGLPNDRFSAERPEGSISTLTIQRTEQRDSAMYRCASSLDTGELFFGEGSRLTVL.

This clonotype was recorded at least ten times. The chain joins TRBV5-1 to TRBJ2-5, with 8 bases aligning to TRBD2. The V segment lost 0 bases and the J segment 5 bases; nucleotides outside the gene matches: 6. CDR1 and CDR2 (germline): SGHRS, YFSETQ. The CDR3 runs 15 residues. CDR3 residues: CASSLDVAGWETQYF. The CDR3 DNA reads as TGCGCCAGCAGCTTGGACGTAGCGGGATGGGAGACCCAGTACTTC.

This clonotype was counted ten times or more. The rearrangement links TRBV3-1 to TRBJ2-1; 7 bases agree with TRBD2. There are 19 residues in the CDR3. V lost 0 bases and J lost 8; bases outside the gene matches: 19. Looked up from germline, CDR1 is LGHDT and CDR2 is YNNKEL (reference sequence). CDR3 nucleotide sequence: TGTGCCAGCAGCCAAGAACGGGGGGAACTCGGGAGTAGTCGCGATGAGCAGTTCTTC. It encodes CASSQERGELGSSRDEQFF.

This clonotype was counted at least ten times. CDR3 region: CSTLAGTYNEQFF. The DNA of the CDR3 is TGCAGCACGCTAGCGGGGACCTACAATGAGCAGTTCTTC. V is TRBV29-1 and J is TRBJ2-1; TRBD2 aligns across 9 bases. The germline V gene encodes CDR1 SQVTM and CDR2 ANQGSEA. This CDR3 spans 13 amino acids. Trimming took 8 bases from V and 2 from J; bases not matched to a gene: 4.

This clonotype was seen repeatedly, ten times or more. This sequence joins TRBV12-3 or TRBV12-4 and TRBJ1-2, with D possibly TRBD1 on 5 matching bases. V was cut by 7 bases and J by 6 bases, with 18 bases left in between. The CDR3 has 14 amino acids. The CDR3 sequence is CASTPAGMLDGYTF. CDR3 coding DNA: TGTGCCAGCACCCCGGCAGGGATGCTCGATGGCTACACCTTC.

For this clonotype: One end of the junction does not line up with germline, which may come from a read error. The chain employs TRBV6-2 or TRBV6-3 and TRBJ2-2; D is ambiguous. Germline V gene data show CDR1 as MNHEY and CDR2 as SVGEGT. This CDR3 comprises 13 residues. CDR3 in amino acids: CASSYGVTRELFF. In nucleotides, the CDR3 is TGTGCCAGCAGTTATGGAGTCACCAGGGAGCTGTTTTTT.

This clonotype came up many times. The chain uses TRBV5-5 and TRBJ2-2; TRBD1 is a possible D gene (5 bases). V was cut by 0 bases and J by 6 bases, with 12 bases left in between. CDR1 and CDR2 from the germline V gene are SGHKS and YYEKEE (reference sequence). The CDR3 runs to 15 residues. CDR3 DNA: TGTGCCAGCAGCTTGGCGGCAGGGTCGGCCGGGGAGCTGTTTTTT. As protein: CASSLAAGSAGELFF. The full variable domain, completed using reference TRBV5-5 and TRBJ2-2, is DAGVTQSPTHLIKTRGQQVTLRCSPISGHKSVSWYQQVLGQGPQFIFQYYEKEERGRGNFPDRFSARQFPNYSSELNVNALLLGDSALYLCASSLAAGSAGELFFGEGSRLTVL.

This clonotype came up many times. The J gene is TRBJ2-7, the V gene TRBV6-6; TRBD1 or TRBD2 may be the D gene (5 bases each). There are 15 residues in the CDR3. CDR1 MNHNY and CDR2 SVGAGI come from the germline V gene (reference sequence). V lost 6 bases, J lost 7 bases, and 22 bases lay in between. The DNA of the CDR3 is TGTGCCAGCAGCAACCTACCCGGGGCTGAAGGGGAGCAGTACTTC. Translated, it gives CASSNLPGAEGEQYF.